This T cell receptor (beta chain) emerged from a study of HIV-infected patients and healthy controls. Whole-study results and caveats: Healthy control repertoires had roughly threefold more distinct CDR3s than untreated HIV+ repertoires, and higher Shannon diversity. In healthy controls, MAIT alpha CDR3s were common; in HIV+ repertoires, severely depleted. With just sixteen HIV-infected individuals processed, the findings' generality was considered strongly limited.

Whole blood was used without fractionation, so all unsorted peripheral T cells were included. Germline loops: CDR1 MNHEY, CDR2 SVGAGI. The CDR3 spans 14 residues. The V segment lost 6 bases and the J segment 8 bases; nucleotides outside the gene matches: 10. 400 to 550 ng RNA was reverse transcribed with alpha and beta constant-region primers. Each of the alpha and beta chains got its own library through chain-specific third strand synthesis with indices. TCRdb passed the 5' RACE reads through MiXCR, listing each CDR3 protein once. The sample has 15,000 to 20,000 distinct CDR3 sequences, roughly a tenth seen once. As to this clonotype: Antigen specificity is unknown.

V usage is TRBV6-5 and J usage is TRBJ1-2; 9 bases are a match to TRBD1. Sequenced input: blood. The receptor was derived from an adult in good health. The CDR3 DNA reads as TGTGCCAGCAGCCCCGGGACAGGGATTTGGGGCTACACCTTC. It is translated as CASSPGTGIWGYTF.